These T cell receptor beta chains were read from a single sample in a study of molecular identifiers for immune sequencing clone quantification. TCRdb passed the PCR reads through MiXCR, listing each CDR3 protein once. This table has under 600,000 distinct CDR3 sequences, roughly a fifth appearing once. Sequencing was carried out using naive CD8+ T cells from blood, with Jurkat cell RNA spiked in. The receptor set was obtained from a human donor in good health. Some libraries in this study had Jurkat cell RNA spiked in. CDR3s include the opening cysteine and the closing phenylalanine or tryptophan. A D gene is named only where the DNA matches it firmly. Clone size is not always given. Where it is, it says once, few, many or a class for expanded clones.

d_gene: TRBD1; v_gene: TRBV6-2/TRBV6-3; abundance: few; j_gene: TRBJ2-7; CDR3nt: TGTGCCAGCAGTACACAGGGGTTGATAAGGAGCTACGAGCAGTACTTC; CDR3aa: CASSTQGLIRSYEQYF
d_gene: .; v_gene: TRBV7-9; abundance: few; j_gene: TRBJ1-1; CDR3nt: TGTGCCAGCAGCTTAGAACACACTGAAGCTTTCTTT; CDR3aa: CASSLEHTEAFF
d_gene: .; v_gene: TRBV15; abundance: .; j_gene: TRBJ2-3; CDR3nt: TGTGCCACCGGCGAAGACAGGCGGACAGATACGCAGTATTTT; CDR3aa: CATGEDRRTDTQYF
d_gene: TRBD1; v_gene: TRBV25-1; abundance: .; j_gene: TRBJ2-2; CDR3nt: TGTGCCAGCAGCCCCGGGACAGGGTTCACCGGGGAGCTGTTTTTT; CDR3aa: CASSPGTGFTGELFF
d_gene: .; v_gene: TRBV6-5; abundance: many; j_gene: TRBJ2-7; CDR3nt: TGTGCCAGCAGTTACCTAGGGCCTGCCTACGAGCAGTACTTC; CDR3aa: CASSYLGPAYEQYF
d_gene: TRBD2; v_gene: TRBV19; abundance: .; j_gene: TRBJ2-1; CDR3nt: TGTGCCAGTAGTATAGTGCGGGGCCAAAGGACTAGCGGGAATAATGAGCAGTTCTTC; CDR3aa: CASSIVRGQRTSGNNEQFF
d_gene: .; v_gene: TRBV11-1; abundance: once; j_gene: TRBJ2-7; CDR3nt: TGTGCCAGCAGCCGGAGCGGGACAAGTGTCGAGCAGTACTTC; CDR3aa: CASSRSGTSVEQYF
d_gene: .; v_gene: TRBV18; abundance: many; j_gene: TRBJ2-2; CDR3nt: TGTGCCAGCTCACCACCGGAGGACAGGAACACCGGGGAGCTGTTTTTT; CDR3aa: CASSPPEDRNTGELFF
d_gene: .; v_gene: TRBV5-4; abundance: .; j_gene: TRBJ2-4; CDR3nt: TGTGCCAGCAGCTTGAACGGAGGGGCAATTCAGTACTTC; CDR3aa: CASSLNGGAIQYF
d_gene: .; v_gene: TRBV29-1; abundance: many; j_gene: TRBJ2-5; CDR3nt: TGCAGCGTTGATCGGGGGTTTAAACAAGAGACCCAGTACTTC; CDR3aa: CSVDRGFKQETQYF
d_gene: TRBD2; v_gene: TRBV20-1; abundance: few; j_gene: TRBJ2-2; CDR3nt: TGCAGTGCTCACGGGGGGGACTTGAACACCGGGGAGCTGTTTTTT; CDR3aa: CSAHGGDLNTGELFF
d_gene: TRBD2; v_gene: TRBV28; abundance: .; j_gene: TRBJ2-5; CDR3nt: TGTGCCAGCAGTCCCTTAGCGGGAGTTGAAGAGACCCAGTACTTC; CDR3aa: CASSPLAGVEETQYF
d_gene: .; v_gene: TRBV7-9; abundance: few; j_gene: TRBJ1-3; CDR3nt: TGTGCCAGCAGCTTAATCGGCGTAGGTGGAAACACCATATATTTT; CDR3aa: CASSLIGVGGNTIYF
d_gene: TRBD2; v_gene: TRBV20-1; abundance: many; j_gene: TRBJ2-3; CDR3nt: TGCAGTGCAACCGGGACTAGCGGGAGGGTCGGCACAGATACGCAGTATTTT; CDR3aa: CSATGTSGRVGTDTQYF
d_gene: TRBD2; v_gene: TRBV7-9; abundance: .; j_gene: TRBJ2-7; CDR3nt: TGTGCCAGCAGCTTGGGGACTACCAACTACGAGCAGTACTTC; CDR3aa: CASSLGTTNYEQYF
d_gene: TRBD1; v_gene: TRBV5-1; abundance: many; j_gene: TRBJ1-1; CDR3nt: TGCGCCAGCAGCTTAGGGGACAGTAACACTGAAGCTTTCTTT; CDR3aa: CASSLGDSNTEAFF
d_gene: .; v_gene: TRBV28; abundance: many; j_gene: TRBJ2-3; CDR3nt: TGTGCCAGCAGTTTATTCCGAGAAGATACGCAGTATTTT; CDR3aa: CASSLFREDTQYF
d_gene: .; v_gene: TRBV4-1; abundance: few; j_gene: TRBJ2-1; CDR3nt: TGCGCCAGCAGCCAAGAATGGGGGGATGAGCAGTTCTTC; CDR3aa: CASSQEWGDEQFF
d_gene: .; v_gene: TRBV29-1; abundance: .; j_gene: TRBJ1-2; CDR3nt: TGCAGCGTTCCTGAAAGGGGACGGGGGGCTGGCTACACCTTC; CDR3aa: CSVPERGRGAGYTF
d_gene: TRBD1; v_gene: TRBV2; abundance: many; j_gene: TRBJ1-1; CDR3nt: TGTGCCAGCAGTGAATCAGGGGGGTTTAAGGGCACTGAAGCTTTCTTT; CDR3aa: CASSESGGFKGTEAFF
d_gene: .; v_gene: TRBV5-4; abundance: few; j_gene: TRBJ1-4; CDR3nt: TGTGCCAGCAGCTTCCCTCCCCATGAAAAACTGTTTTTT; CDR3aa: CASSFPPHEKLFF
d_gene: TRBD1; v_gene: TRBV18; abundance: .; j_gene: TRBJ2-7; CDR3nt: TGTGCCAGCTCAGAGACAGGGGGCAGCGACGAGCAGTACTTC; CDR3aa: CASSETGGSDEQYF
d_gene: TRBD1; v_gene: TRBV3-1; abundance: many; j_gene: TRBJ2-3; CDR3nt: TGTGCCAGCAGCCCGGGACAGCTTAGCACAGATACGCAGTATTTT; CDR3aa: CASSPGQLSTDTQYF
d_gene: TRBD1; v_gene: TRBV12-3/TRBV12-4; abundance: .; j_gene: TRBJ2-7; CDR3nt: TGTGCCAGCAGCCGTGGGACAGACTCCTACGAGCAGTACTTC; CDR3aa: CASSRGTDSYEQYF
d_gene: .; v_gene: TRBV4-1; abundance: many; j_gene: TRBJ2-1; CDR3nt: TGCGCCAGCAGCCAAGGCGTAGGAGCCCAGGATGAGCAGTTCTTC; CDR3aa: CASSQGVGAQDEQFF
d_gene: TRBD1; v_gene: TRBV27; abundance: few; j_gene: TRBJ2-7; CDR3nt: TGTGCCAGCAGTACCGGACAGGGTCGAAGCTCCTACGAGCAGTACTTC; CDR3aa: CASSTGQGRSSYEQYF
d_gene: .; v_gene: TRBV30; abundance: few; j_gene: TRBJ2-6; CDR3nt: TGTGCCTGGAGTCTCGGGGCCAACGTCCTGACTTTC; CDR3aa: CAWSLGANVLTF
d_gene: .; v_gene: TRBV29-1; abundance: many; j_gene: TRBJ2-7; CDR3nt: TGCAGCGGGCCTGAAAAGGTCGGATCTCGCGCCCCTAGTTCCTACGAGCAGTACTTC; CDR3aa: CSGPEKVGSRAPSSYEQYF
d_gene: .; v_gene: TRBV5-3; abundance: many; j_gene: TRBJ2-3; CDR3nt: TGTGCCAGCAGCTTTGACAGAAACACAGATACGCAGTATTTT; CDR3aa: CASSFDRNTDTQYF
d_gene: .; v_gene: TRBV19; abundance: few; j_gene: TRBJ1-1; CDR3nt: TGTGCCAGTAGTACGGGCTACACTGAAGCTTTCTTT; CDR3aa: CASSTGYTEAFF
d_gene: .; v_gene: TRBV5-6; abundance: .; j_gene: TRBJ1-2; CDR3nt: TGTGCCAGCAACCTGGGGTCTGGGACTCAGTATGGCTACACCTTC; CDR3aa: CASNLGSGTQYGYTF
d_gene: .; v_gene: TRBV27; abundance: many; j_gene: TRBJ2-7; CDR3nt: TGTGCCAGCAGTTTATCGATGGCTGACGAGCAGTACTTC; CDR3aa: CASSLSMADEQYF
d_gene: TRBD2; v_gene: TRBV7-9; abundance: many; j_gene: TRBJ2-7; CDR3nt: TGTGCCAGCAGCTTAGCCGCCGCGGGCGGGAGTAGCTACGAGCAGTACTTC; CDR3aa: CASSLAAAGGSSYEQYF
d_gene: TRBD1; v_gene: TRBV11-2; abundance: few; j_gene: TRBJ1-3; CDR3nt: TGTGCCAGCAGCTTGTCGGCAGGGGGATTTGGGGGCATATATTTT; CDR3aa: CASSLSAGGFGGIYF
d_gene: .; v_gene: TRBV9; abundance: many; j_gene: TRBJ1-5; CDR3nt: TGTGCCAGCAGCGAAACAGGTTACGATCAGCCCCAGCATTTT; CDR3aa: CASSETGYDQPQHF
d_gene: .; v_gene: TRBV12-3/TRBV12-4; abundance: many; j_gene: TRBJ2-3; CDR3nt: TGTGCCAGCAATGCACTTAGCACAGATACGCAGTATTTT; CDR3aa: CASNALSTDTQYF
d_gene: .; v_gene: TRBV27; abundance: .; j_gene: TRBJ2-7; CDR3nt: TGTGCCAGCCCGGAAGGCGGCGGAAAGGTGTACCACGAGCAGTACTTC; CDR3aa: CASPEGGGKVYHEQYF
d_gene: .; v_gene: TRBV5-6; abundance: few; j_gene: TRBJ1-3; CDR3nt: TGTGCCAGCCAGACCCTGAACTCTGGAAACACCATATATTTT; CDR3aa: CASQTLNSGNTIYF
d_gene: .; v_gene: TRBV4-2; abundance: .; j_gene: TRBJ2-2; CDR3nt: TGTGCCAGCAGCCAAGAAGGTATGGGACTGCGAGCCCACGGGGAGCTGTTTTTT; CDR3aa: CASSQEGMGLRAHGELFF
d_gene: .; v_gene: TRBV27; abundance: .; j_gene: TRBJ2-3; CDR3nt: TGTGCCAGCAGTTTTACTACGGGACGGATCACAGATACGCAGTATTTT; CDR3aa: CASSFTTGRITDTQYF
d_gene: TRBD2; v_gene: TRBV5-1; abundance: many; j_gene: TRBJ2-5; CDR3nt: TGCGCCAGCAACAACGGAGAGACTAGCGGGAGGGTCCTCGCAGAGACCCAGTACTTC; CDR3aa: CASNNGETSGRVLAETQYF
d_gene: TRBD1; v_gene: TRBV7-6; abundance: many; j_gene: TRBJ2-3; CDR3nt: TGTGCCAGCAGCCTACCACAGGGGAAAGAGGGTACAGATACGCAGTATTTT; CDR3aa: CASSLPQGKEGTDTQYF